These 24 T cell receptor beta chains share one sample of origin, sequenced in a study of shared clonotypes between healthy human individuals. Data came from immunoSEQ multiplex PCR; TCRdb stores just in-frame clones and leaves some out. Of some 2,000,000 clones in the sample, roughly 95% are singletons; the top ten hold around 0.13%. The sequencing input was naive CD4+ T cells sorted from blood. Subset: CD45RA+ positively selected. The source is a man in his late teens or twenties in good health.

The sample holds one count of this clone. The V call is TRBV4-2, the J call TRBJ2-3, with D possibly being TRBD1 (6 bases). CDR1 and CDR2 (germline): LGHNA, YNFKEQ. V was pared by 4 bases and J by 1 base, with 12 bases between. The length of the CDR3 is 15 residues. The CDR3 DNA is TGTGCCAGCAGCCTTTCCCCAGGGGGCACAGATACGCAGTATTTT. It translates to CASSLSPGGTDTQYF.

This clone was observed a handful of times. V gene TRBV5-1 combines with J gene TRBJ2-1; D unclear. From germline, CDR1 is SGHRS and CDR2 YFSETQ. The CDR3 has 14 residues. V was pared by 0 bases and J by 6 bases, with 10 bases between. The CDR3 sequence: CASSLERNGNEQFF. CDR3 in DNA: TGCGCCAGCAGCTTGGAGAGGAATGGCAATGAGCAGTTCTTC. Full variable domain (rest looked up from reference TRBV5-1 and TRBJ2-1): KAGVTQTPRYLIKTRGQQVTLSCSPISGHRSVSWYQQTPGQGLQFLFEYFSETQRNKGNFPGRFSGRQFSNSRSEMNVSTLELGDSALYLCASSLERNGNEQFFGPGTRLTVL.

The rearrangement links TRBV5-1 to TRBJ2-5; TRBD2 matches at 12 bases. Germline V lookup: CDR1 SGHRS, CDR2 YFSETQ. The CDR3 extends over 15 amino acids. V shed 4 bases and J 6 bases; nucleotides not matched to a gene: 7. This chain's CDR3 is CASSPETSGGKTQYF. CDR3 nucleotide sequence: TGCGCCAGCAGCCCCGAGACTAGCGGGGGAAAGACCCAGTACTTC.

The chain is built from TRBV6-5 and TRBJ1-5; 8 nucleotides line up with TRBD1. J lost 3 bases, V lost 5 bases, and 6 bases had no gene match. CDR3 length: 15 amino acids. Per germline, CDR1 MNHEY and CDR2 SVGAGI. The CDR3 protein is CASSTSQGANQPQHF. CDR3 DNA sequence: TGTGCCAGCAGTACCTCTCAGGGGGCCAATCAGCCCCAGCATTTT.

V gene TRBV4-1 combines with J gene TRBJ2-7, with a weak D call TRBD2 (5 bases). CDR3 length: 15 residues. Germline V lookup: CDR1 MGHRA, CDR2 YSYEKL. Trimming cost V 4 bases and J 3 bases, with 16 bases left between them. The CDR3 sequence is CASSLTRDLNYEQYF. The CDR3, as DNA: TGCGCCAGCAGCCTCACGAGGGATTTAAACTACGAGCAGTACTTC.

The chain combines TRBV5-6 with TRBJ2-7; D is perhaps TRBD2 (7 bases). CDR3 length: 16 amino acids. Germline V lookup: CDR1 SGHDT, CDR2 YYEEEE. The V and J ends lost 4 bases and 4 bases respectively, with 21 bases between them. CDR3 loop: CASSPQTGRGLYEQYF. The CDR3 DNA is TGTGCCAGCAGCCCTCAAACAGGGAGGGGACTATACGAGCAGTACTTC.

As DNA, the CDR3 is TGTGCCAGCGCGGAAAGGTGGGGGGCCTACGAGCAGTACTTC. It translates to CASAERWGAYEQYF. The chain couples TRBV25-1 to TRBJ2-7; perhaps TRBD2 as D (6 bases). The CDR3 extends over 14 amino acids. V lost 8 bases and J lost 2, with 16 bases in between. Germline assignment: CDR1 MGHDK and CDR2 SYGVNS.

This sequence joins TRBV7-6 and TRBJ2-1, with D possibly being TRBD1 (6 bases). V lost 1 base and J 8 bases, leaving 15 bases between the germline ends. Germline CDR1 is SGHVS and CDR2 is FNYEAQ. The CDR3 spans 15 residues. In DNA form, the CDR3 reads TGTGCCAGCAGCTTAGGGCAGGGGTGGATCGATGAGCAGTTCTTC. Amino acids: CASSLGQGWIDEQFF.

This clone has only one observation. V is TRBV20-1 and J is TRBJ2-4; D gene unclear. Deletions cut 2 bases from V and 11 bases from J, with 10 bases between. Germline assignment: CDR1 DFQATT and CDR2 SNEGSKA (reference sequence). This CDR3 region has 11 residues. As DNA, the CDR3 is TGCAGTGCTAGACACCTTAACTTTCAGTACTTC. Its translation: CSARHLNFQYF.

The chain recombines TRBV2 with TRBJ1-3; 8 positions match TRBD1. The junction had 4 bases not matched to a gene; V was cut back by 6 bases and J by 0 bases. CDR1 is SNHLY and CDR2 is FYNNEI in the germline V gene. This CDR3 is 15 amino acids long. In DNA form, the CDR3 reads TGTGCCAGCAGCGTACAGGGGGACTCTGGAAACACCATATATTTT. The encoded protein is CASSVQGDSGNTIYF.

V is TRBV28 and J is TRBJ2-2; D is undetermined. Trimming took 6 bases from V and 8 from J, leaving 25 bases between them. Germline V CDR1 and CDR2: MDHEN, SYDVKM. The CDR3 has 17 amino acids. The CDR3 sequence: CASSRPFGSLLAGELFF. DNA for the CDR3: TGTGCCAGCAGCCGACCCTTCGGCAGTTTGTTGGCAGGGGAGCTGTTTTTT.

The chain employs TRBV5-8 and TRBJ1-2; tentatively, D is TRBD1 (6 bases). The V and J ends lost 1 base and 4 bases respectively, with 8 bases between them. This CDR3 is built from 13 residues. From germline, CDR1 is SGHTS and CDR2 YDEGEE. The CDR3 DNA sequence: TGTGCCAGCAGCTTGAGGGGGGCCTATGGCTACACCTTC. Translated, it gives CASSLRGAYGYTF.

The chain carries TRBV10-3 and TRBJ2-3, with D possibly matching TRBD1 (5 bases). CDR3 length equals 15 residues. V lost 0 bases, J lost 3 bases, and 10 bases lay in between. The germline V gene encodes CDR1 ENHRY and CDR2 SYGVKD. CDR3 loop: CAISESRSGTDTQYF. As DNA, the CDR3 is TGTGCCATCAGTGAGTCGAGATCAGGGACAGATACGCAGTATTTT.

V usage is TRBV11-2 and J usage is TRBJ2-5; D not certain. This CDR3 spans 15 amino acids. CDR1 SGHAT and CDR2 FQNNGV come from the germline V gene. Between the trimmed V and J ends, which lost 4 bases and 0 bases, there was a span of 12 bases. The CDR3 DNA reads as TGTGCCAGCAGCTCCTCCGGTCCGTACCAAGAGACCCAGTACTTC. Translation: CASSSSGPYQETQYF. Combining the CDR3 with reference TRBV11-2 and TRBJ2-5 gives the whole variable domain EAGVAQSPRYKIIEKRQSVAFWCNPISGHATLYWYQQILGQGPKLLIQFQNNGVVDDSQLPKDRFSAERLKGVDSTLKIQPAKLEDSAVYLCASSSSGPYQETQYFGPGTRLLVL.

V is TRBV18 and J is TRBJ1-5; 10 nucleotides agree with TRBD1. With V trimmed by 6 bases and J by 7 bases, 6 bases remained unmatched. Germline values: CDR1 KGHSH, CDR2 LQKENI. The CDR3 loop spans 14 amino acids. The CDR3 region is CASSLDRGLQPQHF. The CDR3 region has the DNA TGTGCCAGCTCCCTAGACAGGGGGCTACAGCCCCAGCATTTT.

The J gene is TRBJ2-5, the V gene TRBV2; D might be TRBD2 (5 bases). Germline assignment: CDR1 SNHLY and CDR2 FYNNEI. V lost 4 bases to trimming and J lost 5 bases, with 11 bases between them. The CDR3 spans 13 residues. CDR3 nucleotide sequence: TGTGCCAGCAGTGTCGGGAATTCGGAGACCCAGTACTTC. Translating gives CASSVGNSETQYF.

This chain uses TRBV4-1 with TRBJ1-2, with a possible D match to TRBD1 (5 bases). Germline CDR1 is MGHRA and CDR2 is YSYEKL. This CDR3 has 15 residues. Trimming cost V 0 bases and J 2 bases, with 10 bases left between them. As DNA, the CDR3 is TGCGCCAGCAGCCAAGAGCAGCGACAGAACTATGGCTACACCTTC. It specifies CASSQEQRQNYGYTF.

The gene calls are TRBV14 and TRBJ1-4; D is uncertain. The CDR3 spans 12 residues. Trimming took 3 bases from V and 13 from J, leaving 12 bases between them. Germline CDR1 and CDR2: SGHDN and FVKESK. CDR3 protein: CASSQAGWGLFF. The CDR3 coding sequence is TGTGCCAGCAGCCAGGCAGGTTGGGGACTGTTTTTT.

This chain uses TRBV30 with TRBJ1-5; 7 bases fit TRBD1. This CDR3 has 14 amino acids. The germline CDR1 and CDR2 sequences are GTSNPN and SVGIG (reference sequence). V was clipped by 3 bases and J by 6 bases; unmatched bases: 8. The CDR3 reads CAWRGGGSGQPQHF. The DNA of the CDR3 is TGTGCCTGGAGGGGAGGGGGCTCGGGTCAGCCCCAGCATTTT. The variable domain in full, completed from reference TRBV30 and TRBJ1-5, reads SQTIHQWPATLVQPVGSPLSLECTVEGTSNPNLYWYRQAAGRGLQLLFYSVGIGQISSEVPQNLSASRPQDRQFILSSKKLLLSDSGFYLCAWRGGGSGQPQHFGDGTRLSIL.

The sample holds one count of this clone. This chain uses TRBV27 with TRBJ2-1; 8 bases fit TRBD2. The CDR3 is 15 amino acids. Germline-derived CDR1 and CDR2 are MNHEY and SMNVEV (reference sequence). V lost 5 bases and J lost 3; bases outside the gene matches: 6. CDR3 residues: CASSPPSGGYNEQFF. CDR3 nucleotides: TGTGCCAGCAGTCCCCCCAGCGGGGGCTACAATGAGCAGTTCTTC.

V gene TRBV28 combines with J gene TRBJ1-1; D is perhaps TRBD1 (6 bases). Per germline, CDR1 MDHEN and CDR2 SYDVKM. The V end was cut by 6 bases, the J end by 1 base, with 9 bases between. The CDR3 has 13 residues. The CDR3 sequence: CASRGRGNTEAFF. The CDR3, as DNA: TGTGCCAGCAGGGGCAGGGGGAACACTGAAGCTTTCTTT.

As DNA, the CDR3 is TGTGCCAGCTCACCAGGCCCGAGTAAAAACATTCAGTACTTC. As protein: CASSPGPSKNIQYF. The chain couples TRBV18 to TRBJ2-4; D gene uncertain. The CDR3 length is 14 residues. Between the trimmed V and J ends, which lost 2 bases and 4 bases, there was a span of 9 bases. Germline V gene lookup returns CDR1 KGHSH and CDR2 LQKENI.

CDR3 sequence: CASRPGGGQPQHF. CDR3 sequence (DNA): TGTGCCAGCAGGCCAGGGGGTGGTCAGCCCCAGCATTTT. The rearrangement uses TRBV6-5 and TRBJ1-5; 7 nucleotides match TRBD1. The CDR3 has 13 amino acids. Germline CDR1 is MNHEY and CDR2 is SVGAGI. The junction had 5 bases not matched to a gene; V was cut back by 6 bases and J by 6 bases.

The DNA of the CDR3 is TGCGCCAGCAGCCCTCCACAGGGGGGGGCGGTCAATGAGCAGTTCTTC. Its protein is CASSPPQGGAVNEQFF. The chain is built from TRBV5-1 and TRBJ2-1; D might be TRBD1 (8 bases). CDR1 is SGHRS and CDR2 is YFSETQ in the germline V gene. Trimming cost V 4 bases and J 6 bases, with 20 bases left between them. The CDR3 contains 16 residues.